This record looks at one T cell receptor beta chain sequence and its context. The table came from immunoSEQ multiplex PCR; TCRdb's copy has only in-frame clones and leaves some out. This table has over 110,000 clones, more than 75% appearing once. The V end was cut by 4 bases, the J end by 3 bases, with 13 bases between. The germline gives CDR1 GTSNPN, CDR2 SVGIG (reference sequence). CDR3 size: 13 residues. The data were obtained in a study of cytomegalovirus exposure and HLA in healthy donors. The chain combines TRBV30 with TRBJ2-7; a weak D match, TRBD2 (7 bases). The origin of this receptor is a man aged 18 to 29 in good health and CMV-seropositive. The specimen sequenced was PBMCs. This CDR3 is CAWMRGRDYEQYF. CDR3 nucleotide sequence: TGTGCCTGGATGAGGGGGAGGGACTACGAGCAGTACTTC. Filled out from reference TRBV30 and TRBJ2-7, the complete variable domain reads SQTIHQWPATLVQPVGSPLSLECTVEGTSNPNLYWYRQAAGRGLQLLFYSVGIGQISSEVPQNLSASRPQDRQFILSSKKLLLSDSGFYLCAWMRGRDYEQYFGPGTRLTVT.